This T cell receptor beta chain came from a study of beta chain features in type 1 diabetes. Study context: Similarity in age, gender and cell yields was seen between patients and healthy donors. Points from the study as a whole: Researchers report that Type 1 diabetes patients had moderately but significantly shorter TCRB CDR3s across all four CD4+ subsets.

The V gene's germline CDR1 is KGHSH and CDR2 LQKENI. V was clipped by 5 bases and J by 4 bases, with 21 bases between them. This CDR3 comprises 18 residues. Reverse transcription of all isolated RNA meant that expressed TCRB transcripts were sequenced. Sequenced by immunoSEQ multiplex PCR; TCRdb stores in-frame clones only, minus some. Counted here are fewer than 350,000 clones, about 15% occurring once; the ten biggest clones make up approximately 0.015%. This clone has a handful of counts. Its antigen remains unknown. This receptor was obtained from a man aged 18 to 35 with type 1 diabetes. The rearrangement links TRBV18 to TRBJ2-6, with D possibly matching TRBD2 (6 bases). The sample was naive CD4+ T cells from blood. The CDR3 loop is CASSRYGTLPRGANVLTF. The CDR3 nucleotides read TGTGCCAGCTCAAGATACGGGACTCTCCCGCGGGGGGCCAACGTCCTGACTTTC.